The rows below give T cell receptor beta chains drawn from one sample of a study of regulatory T cells. The repertoire was sequenced with immunoSEQ multiplex PCR; TCRdb's copy has only in-frame clones and lacks some. The sample has about 35,000 clones, about 91% seen once; the top ten hold about 2.4%. The sequenced sample consisted of conventional CD4+ T cells sorted from blood. The source of these receptors is a person under 30 with CD3G deficiency. Both conserved end residues are part of each CDR3. Fields, in order: clone size, J gene, D gene, V gene, CDR3 length, CDR3 DNA, CDR3 protein. The D gene is left open where the match is weak. Size values are once, few and many counts, or a class for expanded clones, and some rows have none.

-	TRBJ1-1	-	TRBV28	15	TGTGCCAGCAGTCCAAATTCGGGGGAAGACACTGAAGCTTTCTTT	CASSPNSGEDTEAFF
-	TRBJ2-7	TRBD1	TRBV10-3	15	TGTGCCATCAGTGAGGGGGGACAGGCTACCTACGAGCAGTACTTC	CAISEGGQATYEQYF
-	TRBJ2-6	-	TRBV5-1	16	TGCGCCAGCAGGAAGACTCCCACTGGGGGGGCCAACGTCCTGACTTTC	CASRKTPTGGANVLTF
-	TRBJ2-7	-	TRBV28	14	TGTGCCAGCAGTAGTGGGACGGTCCTATACGAGCAGTACTTC	CASSSGTVLYEQYF
-	TRBJ2-7	-	TRBV18	14	TGTGCCAGCTCACGGGGGACCGAGACAGACGAGCAGTACTTC	CASSRGTETDEQYF
-	TRBJ1-1	TRBD1	TRBV20-1	11	TGCAGTGCTGGACAGGGTCGATCGACTTTCTTT	CSAGQGRSTFF
-	TRBJ2-3	TRBD1	TRBV9	15	TGTGCCAGCAGCGTAGCTGGGACAGGGGGAGATACGCAGTATTTT	CASSVAGTGGDTQYF
few	TRBJ1-2	-	TRBV5-1	15	TGCGCCAGCAGCCTCCTCCCCGGATTGAAAAAAGGCTACACCTTC	CASSLLPGLKKGYTF
once	TRBJ2-7	-	TRBV30	13	TGTGCCTGGCAAACTATTGCTCCATACGAGCAGTACTTC	CAWQTIAPYEQYF
-	TRBJ2-3	-	TRBV9	13	TGTGCCAGCAGCGTAGCGGCTTGGGATACGCAGTATTTT	CASSVAAWDTQYF
-	TRBJ1-5	-	TRBV18	14	TGTGCCAGCTCCGACACGAGGAGCAATCAGCCCCAGCATTTT	CASSDTRSNQPQHF
-	TRBJ2-5	TRBD1	TRBV27	15	TGTGCCAGCAGGCCGGACAGGTCTGGGAAGGGGACCCAGTACTTC	CASRPDRSGKGTQYF
-	TRBJ2-1	-	TRBV7-9	12	TGTGCCAGCAGCTTAGTAGGAAATGAGCAGTTCTTC	CASSLVGNEQFF
few	TRBJ2-7	-	TRBV10-3	11	TGTGCCATCAGTGGTGGGGAGAAGCAGTACTTC	CAISGGEKQYF
once	TRBJ2-2	-	TRBV28	15	TGTGCCAGCAGGCCCGGGACCAAGAACACCGGGGAGCTGTTTTTT	CASRPGTKNTGELFF
-	TRBJ1-2	TRBD1	TRBV28	14	TGTGCCAGCAGTTTCGGGACAGGTTCTAGGGGCTACACCTTC	CASSFGTGSRGYTF
-	TRBJ2-6	-	TRBV7-9	19	TGTGCCAGCAGCCCGGGGCTAGGGGCAGGAGACTCTGGGGCCAACGTCCTGACTTTC	CASSPGLGAGDSGANVLTF
-	TRBJ1-2	-	TRBV27	13	TGTGCCAGCAGTTCCCGACCGGAGGGAGGCTACACCTTC	CASSSRPEGGYTF
-	TRBJ1-5	-	TRBV28	12	TGTGCCAGCAGTTTCTCCAATCAGCCCCAGCATTTT	CASSFSNQPQHF
few	TRBJ1-1	-	TRBV21-1	13	TGTGCCAGCAGCATGGGACGGTTCACTGAAGCTTTCTTT	CASSMGRFTEAFF
-	TRBJ2-1	-	TRBV11-3	14	TGTGCCAGCAGCTTGGGGACCTGGCTGGCGGAGCAGTTCTTC	CASSLGTWLAEQFF
few	TRBJ2-7	TRBD2	TRBV28	13	TGTGCCAGCAGTCTAGCGGACTCCTACGAGCAGTACTTC	CASSLADSYEQYF
-	TRBJ2-3	TRBD2	TRBV5-1	14	TGCGCCAGCAGCTCCAGCGGGGGTACAGATACGCAGTATTTT	CASSSSGGTDTQYF
-	TRBJ1-4	-	TRBV28	12	TGTGCCAGCACCCAACGGTTTGGAAAACTGTTTTTT	CASTQRFGKLFF
few	TRBJ1-2	-	TRBV10-3	13	TGTGCCATCAGCCCGACAGTTAACTATGGCTACACCTTC	CAISPTVNYGYTF
-	TRBJ2-7	-	TRBV28	14	TGTGCCAGCAGTGATGGCTCGAGCTCCTACGAGCAGTACTTC	CASSDGSSSYEQYF
few	TRBJ2-7	-	TRBV6-6	14	TGTGCCAGCAGCACCCAGGGCTCGGGTTACGAGCAGTACTTC	CASSTQGSGYEQYF